Below, one T cell receptor beta chain is given with its context. Antigen unknown. The CDR3 covers 15 residues. CDR1 is SGHRS and CDR2 is YFSETQ in the germline V gene. The V and J ends lost 1 base and 3 bases respectively, with 12 bases between them. The data derive from a study of T-cell memory formation after mild COVID-19. Looking at the study overall: The two donors had largely donor-specific TCR clusters.

Study results and limitations: Clones contracting over day 15 to 85 were CD4/CD8 balanced, with later expanders leaning CD4+.

MiXCR, run by TCRdb on the 5' RACE reads, gives a single entry per CDR3 protein. The table includes about 100,000 distinct CDR3 sequences, approximately 10% detected once. This TCR came from a man aged 18 to 29 who had mild COVID-19 (a few samples of this study predate the infection). Cell type and time point are not known. The specimen was PBMCs or a T cell subset sorted from them (not recorded which). The chain combines TRBV5-1 with TRBJ2-3; possible D gene TRBD2, 5 bases. CDR3 nucleotides: TGCGCCAGCAGCTTGCGGGGTAGGACTACAGATACGCAGTATTTT. It translates to CASSLRGRTTDTQYF.